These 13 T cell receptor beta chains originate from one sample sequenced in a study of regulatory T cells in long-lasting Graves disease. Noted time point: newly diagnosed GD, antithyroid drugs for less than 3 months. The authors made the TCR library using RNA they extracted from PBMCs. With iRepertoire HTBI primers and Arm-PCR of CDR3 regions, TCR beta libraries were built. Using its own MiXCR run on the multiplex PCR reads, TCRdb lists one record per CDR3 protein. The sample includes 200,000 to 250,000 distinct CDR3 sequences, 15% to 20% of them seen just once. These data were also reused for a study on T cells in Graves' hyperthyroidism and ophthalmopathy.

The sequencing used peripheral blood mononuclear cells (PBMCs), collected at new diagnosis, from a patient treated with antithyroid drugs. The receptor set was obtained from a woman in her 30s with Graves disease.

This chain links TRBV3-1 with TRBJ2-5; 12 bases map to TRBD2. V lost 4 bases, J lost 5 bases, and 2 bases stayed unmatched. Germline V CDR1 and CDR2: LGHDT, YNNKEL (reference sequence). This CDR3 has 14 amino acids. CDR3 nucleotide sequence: TGTGCCAGCAGCCTCCTAGCGGGGGGGGAGACCCAGTACTTC. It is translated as CASSLLAGGETQYF.

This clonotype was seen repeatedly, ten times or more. The CDR3, as DNA: TGTGCCAGCAGCTTAGTTCAGGGTGGGAACACTGAAGCTTTCTTT. Protein: CASSLVQGGNTEAFF. The chain is built from TRBV11-2 and TRBJ1-1, with D possibly matching TRBD1 (5 bases). CDR1 is SGHAT and CDR2 is FQNNGV in the germline V gene. The CDR3 spans 15 residues. The V and J ends lost 1 base and 1 base respectively, with 10 bases between them.

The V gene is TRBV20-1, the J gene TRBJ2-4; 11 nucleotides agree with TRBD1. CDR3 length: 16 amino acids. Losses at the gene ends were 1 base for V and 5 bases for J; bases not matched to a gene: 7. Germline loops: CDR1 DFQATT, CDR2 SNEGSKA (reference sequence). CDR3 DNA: TGCAGTGCTAGAGGGGGACAGGGGGGTGAGGAAAACATTCAGTACTTC. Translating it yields CSARGGQGGEENIQYF.

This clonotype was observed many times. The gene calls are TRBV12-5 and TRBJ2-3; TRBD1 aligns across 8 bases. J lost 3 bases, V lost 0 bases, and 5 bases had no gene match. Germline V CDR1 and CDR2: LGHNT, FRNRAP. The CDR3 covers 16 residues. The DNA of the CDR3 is TGTGCTAGTGGTTTGGTACTAGGACAGGGAACAGATACGCAGTATTTT. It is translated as CASGLVLGQGTDTQYF.

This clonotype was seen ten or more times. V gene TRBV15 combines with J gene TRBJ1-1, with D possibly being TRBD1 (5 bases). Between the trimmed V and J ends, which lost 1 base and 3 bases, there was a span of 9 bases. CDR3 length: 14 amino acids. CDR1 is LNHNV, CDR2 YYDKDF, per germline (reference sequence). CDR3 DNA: TGTGCCACCAGCAGAGGGGGGGAATACACTGAAGCTTTCTTT. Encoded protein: CATSRGGEYTEAFF.

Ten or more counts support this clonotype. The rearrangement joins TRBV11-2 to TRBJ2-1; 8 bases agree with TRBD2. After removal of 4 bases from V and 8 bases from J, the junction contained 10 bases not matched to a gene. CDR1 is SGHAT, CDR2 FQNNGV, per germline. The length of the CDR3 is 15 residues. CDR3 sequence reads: CASSSSGTSRDEQFF. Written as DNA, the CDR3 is TGTGCCAGCAGCTCATCCGGGACTAGTCGGGATGAGCAGTTCTTC.

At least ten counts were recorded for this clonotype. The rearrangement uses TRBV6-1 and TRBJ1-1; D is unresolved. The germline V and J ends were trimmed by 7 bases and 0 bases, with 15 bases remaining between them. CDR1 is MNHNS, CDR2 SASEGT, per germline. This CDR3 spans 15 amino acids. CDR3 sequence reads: CASTFTPQVNTEAFF. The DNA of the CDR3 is TGTGCCAGCACCTTTACCCCCCAGGTGAACACTGAAGCTTTCTTT.

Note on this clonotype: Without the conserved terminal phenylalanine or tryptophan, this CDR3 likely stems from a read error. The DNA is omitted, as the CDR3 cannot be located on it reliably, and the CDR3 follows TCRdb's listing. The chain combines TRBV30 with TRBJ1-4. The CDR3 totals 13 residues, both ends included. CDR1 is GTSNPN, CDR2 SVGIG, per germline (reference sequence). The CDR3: CAWSRRSDEKLFV.

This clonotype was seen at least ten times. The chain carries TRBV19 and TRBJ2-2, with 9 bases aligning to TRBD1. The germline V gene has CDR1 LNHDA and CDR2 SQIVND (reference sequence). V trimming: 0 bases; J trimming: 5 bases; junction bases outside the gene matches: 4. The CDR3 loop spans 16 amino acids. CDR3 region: CASSIEPGQGTGELFF. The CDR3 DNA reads TGTGCCAGTAGTATAGAACCGGGACAGGGAACCGGGGAGCTGTTTTTT.

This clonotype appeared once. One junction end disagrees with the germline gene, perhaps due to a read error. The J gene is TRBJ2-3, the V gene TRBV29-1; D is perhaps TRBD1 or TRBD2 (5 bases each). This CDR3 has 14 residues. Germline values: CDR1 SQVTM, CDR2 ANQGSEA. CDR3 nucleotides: TGCAGCGTTCGGGGACCTTCCGGCACAGATGCGCAGTATTTT. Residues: CSVRGPSGTDAQYF.

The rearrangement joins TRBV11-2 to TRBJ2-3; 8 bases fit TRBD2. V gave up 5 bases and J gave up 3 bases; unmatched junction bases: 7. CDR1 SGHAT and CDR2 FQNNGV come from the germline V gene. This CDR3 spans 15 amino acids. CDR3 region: CASSPSGGGTDTQYF. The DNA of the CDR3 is TGTGCCAGCAGCCCTTCGGGGGGGGGGACAGATACGCAGTATTTT.

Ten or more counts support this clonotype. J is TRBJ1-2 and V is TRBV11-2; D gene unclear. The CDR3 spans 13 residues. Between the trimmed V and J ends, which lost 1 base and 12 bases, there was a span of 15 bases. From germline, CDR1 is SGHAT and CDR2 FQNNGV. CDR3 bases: TGTGCCAGCAGCTTAGGCAGCCACCTCCCTAACACCTTC. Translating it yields CASSLGSHLPNTF.

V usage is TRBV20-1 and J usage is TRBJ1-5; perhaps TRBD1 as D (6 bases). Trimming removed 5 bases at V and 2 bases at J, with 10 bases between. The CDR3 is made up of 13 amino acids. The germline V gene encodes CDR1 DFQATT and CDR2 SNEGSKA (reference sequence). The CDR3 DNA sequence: TGCAGTGCTGGGGACATCGGCAATCAGCCCCAGCATTTT. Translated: CSAGDIGNQPQHF.